This T cell receptor (beta chain) stems from a study of T cells in Graves' hyperthyroidism and ophthalmopathy. This clonotype was detected ten times or more. Looked up from germline, CDR1 is MDHEN and CDR2 is SYDVKM. The CDR3 contains 16 residues. J gave up 2 bases and V 3 bases, and 6 bases lay outside the gene matches. It was RNA transcripts that yielded the amplified TCR beta CDR3 regions. Initially, a first-round RT-PCR of the TCR CDR3 employed the HTBI primer set. One entry per CDR3 protein results from TCRdb running MiXCR on the multiplex PCR reads. The repertoire includes hundreds of thousands of distinct CDR3 sequences, under 15% of them detected once, and less than 35% sits in the top ten.

Sequencing input: blood. The receptor comes from a woman aged 25-40 years with Graves' hyperthyroidism. This chain links TRBV28 with TRBJ2-7; TRBD2 agrees at 11 bases. CDR3 sequence: CASSLFSGRAAYEQYF. CDR3 DNA sequence: TGTGCCAGCAGTTTGTTTAGCGGGAGGGCCGCCTACGAGCAGTACTTC.